This TCR beta chain was observed in a study of CD8 T cells in ankylosing spondylitis. General observations from the study: Disease-linked clones were found to be CD8+ and relatively rare in peripheral blood. Earlier authors reported some of these motif variants in reactive arthritis synovial fluid and blood. Ankylosing spondylitis blood appeared to be characterized by a TCR beta motif of eight highly homologous variants. The authors reported significant enrichment of disease-linked clones in matched ankylosing spondylitis synovial fluid.

A remark on this clonotype: Its antigen is currently unknown.

Trimming pared 3 bases from V and 2 bases from J, leaving 6 bases between. Germline V CDR1 and CDR2: SGHVS, FQNEAQ. The CDR3 length is 13 residues. Quantitative 5'-RACE with molecular barcodes produced the TCR beta libraries. One entry per CDR3 protein, called by TCRdb with MiXCR from the 5' RACE reads. In the table there are some 840,000 distinct CDR3 sequences, approximately 10% of which are singletons. This receptor was obtained from a male donor with ankylosing spondylitis. The specimen sequenced was blood, either unsorted or a sorted T cell fraction (not recorded which). The chain couples TRBV7-8 to TRBJ2-3; D call uncertain. Here the CDR3 reads CASSLHHTDTQYF. The CDR3 nucleotides read TGTGCCAGCAGCTTGCATCACACAGATACGCAGTATTTT.